A selection of T cell receptor beta chains follows, all from one sample in a study of identical twins. TCRdb reprocessed the 5' RACE reads with MiXCR, giving one entry per CDR3 protein. This table holds some 240,000 distinct CDR3 sequences, more than 9% found once. Sequencing was performed on memory T cells sorted from blood. All receptors come from a man aged 50 to 60 in good health. Both conserved end residues are part of each CDR3. A D gene is named only where the DNA matches it firmly. Clone size is shown for a subset of rows, as once, few, many or a class of expanded clone.

CDR3nt: TGTGCCAGCAGCTCGTCCAACAGCGCGGGCTACACCTTC; CDR3aa: CASSSSNSAGYTF; d_gene: NA; j_gene: TRBJ1-2; v_gene: TRBV5-5; abundance: NA
CDR3nt: TGCAGTGCGGAGTACTACAATGAGCAGTTCTTC; CDR3aa: CSAEYYNEQFF; d_gene: NA; j_gene: TRBJ2-1; v_gene: TRBV20-1; abundance: few
CDR3nt: TGTGCCAGCAGTGAGAGGGGACAGGGTATAATCGCTGAAGCTTTCTTT; CDR3aa: CASSERGQGIIAEAFF; d_gene: TRBD1; j_gene: TRBJ1-1; v_gene: TRBV2; abundance: NA
CDR3nt: TGTGCCACCAGTGACTTCGGAGGGGCCCACAATGAGCAGTTCTTC; CDR3aa: CATSDFGGAHNEQFF; d_gene: NA; j_gene: TRBJ2-1; v_gene: TRBV24-1; abundance: NA
CDR3nt: TGCGCCAGCAGCTTGGAAAGGACAGGGGGCCATGGCTACACCTTC; CDR3aa: CASSLERTGGHGYTF; d_gene: TRBD1; j_gene: TRBJ1-2; v_gene: TRBV5-1; abundance: many
CDR3nt: TGTGCCAGCAGCGAGGGAACGTCGAATTCACCCCTCCACTTT; CDR3aa: CASSEGTSNSPLHF; d_gene: NA; j_gene: TRBJ1-6; v_gene: TRBV7-3; abundance: NA
CDR3nt: TGCAGTGCTTTCCCCACGACTAGCGGGAGTGGAAAGACCCAGTACTTC; CDR3aa: CSAFPTTSGSGKTQYF; d_gene: TRBD2; j_gene: TRBJ2-5; v_gene: TRBV20-1; abundance: few
CDR3nt: TGCGCCAGCAGTCCAACCGGCGCAGATACGCAGTATTTT; CDR3aa: CASSPTGADTQYF; d_gene: NA; j_gene: TRBJ2-3; v_gene: TRBV4-1; abundance: many
CDR3nt: TGTGCCATCAGTGAGACTGGAGTTAGTAGCGGCAAACAGTACTTC; CDR3aa: CAISETGVSSGKQYF; d_gene: NA; j_gene: TRBJ2-5; v_gene: TRBV10-3; abundance: many
CDR3nt: TGCAGCGTTGGGTTTAGCGGGGGGGCCTTGGAGACCCAGTACTTC; CDR3aa: CSVGFSGGALETQYF; d_gene: TRBD2; j_gene: TRBJ2-5; v_gene: TRBV29-1; abundance: NA
CDR3nt: TGCAGTGCTTACGTACCTAGCGGGGTCTACAATGAGCAGTTCTTC; CDR3aa: CSAYVPSGVYNEQFF; d_gene: TRBD2; j_gene: TRBJ2-1; v_gene: TRBV20-1; abundance: many
CDR3nt: TGCAGTGCCCCTCGACCAGGAAATGAGCAGTTCTTC; CDR3aa: CSAPRPGNEQFF; d_gene: NA; j_gene: TRBJ2-1; v_gene: TRBV20-1; abundance: few